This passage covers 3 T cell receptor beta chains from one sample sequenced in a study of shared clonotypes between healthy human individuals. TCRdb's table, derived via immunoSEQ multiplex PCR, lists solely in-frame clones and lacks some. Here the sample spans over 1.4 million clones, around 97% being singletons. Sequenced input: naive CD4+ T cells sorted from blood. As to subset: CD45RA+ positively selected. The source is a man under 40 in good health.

This CDR3 is CSVEVVGQNSGANVLTF. CDR3 nucleotides: TGCAGCGTTGAAGTGGTAGGGCAGAACTCTGGGGCCAACGTCCTGACTTTC. V usage is TRBV29-1 and J usage is TRBJ2-6; D remains unclear. Germline assignment: CDR1 SQVTM and CDR2 ANQGSEA. V lost 1 base to trimming and J lost 0 bases, with 13 bases between them. This CDR3 has 17 amino acids.

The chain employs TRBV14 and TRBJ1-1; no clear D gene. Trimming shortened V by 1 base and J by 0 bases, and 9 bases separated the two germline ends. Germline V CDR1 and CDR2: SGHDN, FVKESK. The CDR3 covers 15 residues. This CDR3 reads CASSQGWGLNTEAFF. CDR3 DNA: TGTGCCAGCAGCCAAGGGTGGGGATTGAACACTGAAGCTTTCTTT.

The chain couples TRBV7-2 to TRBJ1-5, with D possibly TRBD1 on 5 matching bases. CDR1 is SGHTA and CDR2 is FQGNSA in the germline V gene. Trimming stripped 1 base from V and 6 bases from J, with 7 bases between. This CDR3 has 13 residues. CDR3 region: CASSLGQGQPQHF. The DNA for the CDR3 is TGTGCCAGCAGCTTAGGTCAGGGTCAGCCCCAGCATTTT.